A single sample gave rise to the 13 T cell receptor beta chains below, sequenced in a study of cytomegalovirus exposure and HLA in healthy donors. Primers: 60 Vbeta forward and 13 Jbeta reverse. Assay used: immunoSEQ multiplex PCR; TCRdb lists only in-frame clones, some missing. The table records some 180,000 clones, 8.5% to 10% of them present only once. Input material: PBMCs. These receptors were taken from a woman younger than 45 in good health and CMV-seropositive.

The sample holds a few counts of this clone. V is TRBV5-1 and J is TRBJ2-3; the D gene is possibly TRBD1 (7 bases). The CDR3 extends over 16 amino acids. V lost 0 bases, J lost 4 bases, and 15 bases lay in between. Germline assignment: CDR1 SGHRS and CDR2 YFSETQ. The CDR3 DNA sequence: TGCGCCAGCAGCTTGGTTCCCAGGGGGGTGGCAGATACGCAGTATTTT. This sequence encodes CASSLVPRGVADTQYF.

This clone was seen only a few times. V is TRBV5-4 and J is TRBJ2-7; 12 bases map to TRBD2. This CDR3 comprises 15 residues. Germline assignment: CDR1 SGHNT and CDR2 YYREEE (reference sequence). Unmatched junction bases numbered 4, after V lost 4 bases and J lost 2 bases. The CDR3 DNA reads TGTGCCAGCAGCGGAAGACTAGCGGGAGCCTACGAGCAGTACTTC. Translated: CASSGRLAGAYEQYF.

The chain couples TRBV5-4 to TRBJ1-2; possibly TRBD1 for D (5 bases). The germline gives CDR1 SGHNT, CDR2 YYREEE (reference sequence). The CDR3 runs to 13 residues. The ends were cut back, 2 bases at V and 5 bases at J, with 10 bases in the middle. CDR3 sequence: CASSLGDWYGYTF. DNA of the CDR3: TGTGCCAGCAGCTTAGGGGATTGGTATGGCTACACCTTC.

This clone occurred a few times. The J gene is TRBJ1-1, the V gene TRBV15; D is undetermined. V lost 3 bases and J lost 7, with 6 bases in between. This CDR3 contains 11 residues. Germline lookup yields CDR1 LNHNV and CDR2 YYDKDF (reference sequence). The CDR3 protein is CATSSRLEAFF. The CDR3 DNA reads TGTGCCACCAGCAGCCGTCTTGAAGCTTTCTTT. Full variable domain (missing parts from reference TRBV15 and TRBJ1-1): DAMVIQNPRYQVTQFGKPVTLSCSQTLNHNVMYWYQQKSSQAPKLLFHYYDKDFNNEADTPDNFQSRRPNTSFCFLDIRSPGLGDTAMYLCATSSRLEAFFGQGTRLTVV.

The gene calls are TRBV13 and TRBJ2-4, with 7 bases identical to TRBD1. With V trimmed by 6 bases and J by 0 bases, 8 bases remained unmatched. The CDR3 has 16 residues. Germline V gene data show CDR1 as PRHDT and CDR2 as FYEKMQ (reference sequence). The CDR3 nucleotides read TGTGCCAGCAGTTTCGGACAGGCACTAGCCAAAAACATTCAGTACTTC. Translated: CASSFGQALAKNIQYF.

The genes are TRBV6-5 and TRBJ1-1, with D maybe TRBD1 (5 bases). The V end was cut by 6 bases, the J end by 3 bases, with 11 bases between. CDR3 length: 13 amino acids. The germline CDR1 and CDR2 sequences are MNHEY and SVGAGI. The CDR3 loop is CASSRAGDTEAFF. The CDR3 DNA reads as TGTGCCAGCAGCCGGGCGGGGGACACTGAAGCTTTCTTT.

This clone was seen more than once but under ten times. The V and J genes are TRBV14 and TRBJ2-7, with 12 bases lining up with TRBD2. The CDR3 consists of 14 residues. CDR1 and CDR2 from the germline V gene are SGHDN and FVKESK. V gave up 4 bases and J gave up 7 bases; unmatched junction bases: 5. CDR3 region: CASSLTSGSLEQYF. Here the CDR3 DNA reads TGTGCCAGCAGCCTGACTAGCGGGAGCTTAGAGCAGTACTTC.

The chain carries TRBV6-4 and TRBJ2-3, with 8 nucleotides matching TRBD2. This CDR3 spans 15 amino acids. The germline CDR1 and CDR2 sequences are MRHNA and SNTAGT. After removal of 2 bases from V and 0 bases from J, the junction contained 1 base not matched to a gene. The CDR3 region is CASSDVAGSTDTQYF. Written as DNA, the CDR3 is TGTGCCAGCAGTGACGTAGCGGGGAGCACAGATACGCAGTATTTT.

Only a few counts were recorded for this clone. The chain's CDR3 is CASSLIQPGLGNYGYTF. The CDR3 DNA reads as TGTGCCAGCTCACTTATACAGCCAGGACTCGGTAACTATGGCTACACCTTC. The V gene is TRBV18, the J gene TRBJ1-2, with no clear D. The CDR3 runs to 17 residues. Germline V gene sequence: CDR1 KGHSH, CDR2 LQKENI. V was cut by 4 bases and J by 1 base, with 19 bases left in between.

The chain carries TRBV19 and TRBJ2-2, with 7 bases identical to TRBD1. The CDR3 consists of 15 residues. J gave up 4 bases and V 3 bases, and 5 bases lay outside the gene matches. Germline V gene data show CDR1 as LNHDA and CDR2 as SQIVND (reference sequence). CDR3 sequence: CASSIGQAGTGELFF. The CDR3 DNA follows: TGTGCCAGTAGTATTGGACAGGCGGGCACCGGGGAGCTGTTTTTT.

The J gene is TRBJ2-1, the V gene TRBV28, with 7 positions matching TRBD2. The germline gives CDR1 MDHEN, CDR2 SYDVKM. This CDR3 contains 15 residues. J lost 6 bases, V lost 3 bases, and 8 bases had no gene match. CDR3 region: CASSLGGGRSNEQFF. The CDR3 DNA follows: TGTGCCAGCAGTTTGGGGGGAGGGCGGAGCAATGAGCAGTTCTTC.

The CDR3 nucleotides read TGCGCCAGCAGCTTGGATCCTAGCGGAAACACCGGGGAGCTGTTTTTT. It translates to CASSLDPSGNTGELFF. The chain couples TRBV5-1 to TRBJ2-2; 7 bases line up with TRBD2. The CDR3 consists of 16 residues. Trimming at V came to 0 bases and at J to 2 bases, leaving 4 bases not matched to a gene. Looked up from germline, CDR1 is SGHRS and CDR2 is YFSETQ.

This clone was observed a handful of times. The CDR3 reads CASSKDRGRMNTEAFF. As DNA, the CDR3 is TGTGCCAGCAGCAAGGACAGGGGAAGGATGAACACTGAAGCTTTCTTT. The chain recombines TRBV9 with TRBJ1-1; 9 positions agree with TRBD1. V dropped 4 bases and J dropped 0; count of bases not matched to a gene: 7. Per germline, CDR1 SGDLS and CDR2 YYNGEE. This CDR3 is 16 amino acids long.